This T cell receptor beta chain is drawn from a study of cytomegalovirus exposure and HLA in healthy donors. Notes on the study in general: It was reported that TCR beta sequences correctly inferred the HLA-A and HLA-B alleles for most subjects. In vitro checks showed that a few CMV-associated chains really do target CMV antigens.

Researchers ran the PCR with 60 Vbeta and 13 Jbeta primers. Repertoires were generated with immunoSEQ multiplex PCR, while TCRdb's copy carries only in-frame clones and drops some. The data hold 120,000 to 150,000 clones, with around 80% observed a single time. About this clone itself: Its specificity is not known.

This TCR derives from a man between 40 and 49 years old in good health and CMV-seropositive. Sequences were obtained from PBMCs.

The chain's CDR3 is CASSPIFTGGETQYF. The CDR3 region has the DNA TGCGCCAGCAGCCCAATCTTTACAGGCGGAGAGACCCAGTACTTC. The rearrangement uses TRBV5-1 and TRBJ2-5, with D perhaps TRBD1 (5 bases). V was shortened by 4 bases and J by 4 bases, with 17 bases between the two germline ends. CDR1 SGHRS and CDR2 YFSETQ come from the germline V gene. This CDR3 is 15 amino acids long. Looking up the rest from reference TRBV5-1 and TRBJ2-5 gives the full variable domain: KAGVTQTPRYLIKTRGQQVTLSCSPISGHRSVSWYQQTPGQGLQFLFEYFSETQRNKGNFPGRFSGRQFSNSRSEMNVSTLELGDSALYLCASSPIFTGGETQYFGPGTRLLVL.